Listed here is a single T cell receptor beta chain. This sample was included in a study of control samples from healthy donors and cancer patients. This CDR3 region has 19 residues. CDR1 and CDR2 (germline): SGHAT, FQNNGV. The V gene end was trimmed by 5 bases and the J gene end by 2 bases; junction bases not matched to a gene: 13. Generated by immunoSEQ multiplex PCR, the TCRdb table keeps only in-frame clones and is missing some. Here the sample spans 150,000 to 200,000 clones, around 90% being singletons. The clonotype comes from a man aged 25 to 40 in good health. Sequencing was carried out using blood. The V and J genes are TRBV11-2 and TRBJ2-3; 13 bases are shared with TRBD2. CDR3 DNA: TGTGCCAGCAGCCCCGGACTAGCGGGAGCCCTTCCCTCCACAGATACGCAGTATTTT. Translation: CASSPGLAGALPSTDTQYF.